This entry lists 20 T cell receptor beta chains sequenced from one sample in a study of vaccination effects on CD4 cells after COVID-19. The repertoire was sequenced with immunoSEQ multiplex PCR; TCRdb's copy has only in-frame clones and lacks some. The table lists around 71,000 clones, about 65% of them singletons. Their specific antigens are unknown. Before sequencing took place, the ViraFEST assay used viral peptide pools to expand antigen-specific CD4+ T cells. Subsequent to 10 days of culture, CD4+ T cells were isolated. Prior SARS-CoV-2 infection was absent in the vaccine recipients, as shown by negative nucleocapsid antibodies. The sequences come from CD4+ T cells from PBMCs cultured with HCoV-OC43 spike peptides, collected before COVID-19 vaccination. Subset meaning: HCoV-OC43 spike overlapping peptide pool stimulation. The receptors shown here come from a human donor who received a COVID-19 vaccine.

The J gene is TRBJ1-2, the V gene TRBV6-5, with D uncertain. The V gene lost 7 bases and the J gene lost 5 bases, with 17 bases spanning the gap. Germline V lookup: CDR1 MNHEY, CDR2 SVGAGI. This CDR3 has 14 amino acids. CDR3 region: CASTTASKFYGYTF. In nucleotides, the CDR3 is TGTGCCAGCACCACGGCGTCGAAGTTTTATGGCTACACCTTC.

The chain couples TRBV6-5 to TRBJ1-1; TRBD1 matches 9 bases. CDR3 length: 14 amino acids. V lost 6 bases to trimming and J lost 1 base; unmatched junction nucleotides: 3. CDR1 MNHEY and CDR2 SVGAGI come from the germline V gene. CDR3 residues: CASRLTGGNTEAFF. The CDR3 DNA reads as TGTGCCAGCAGATTGACAGGGGGGAACACTGAAGCTTTCTTT.

The chain is built from TRBV3-1 (or the pseudogene TRBV3-2) and TRBJ2-5; D is unclear. Germline V gene lookup returns CDR1 LGHDT and CDR2 YNNKEL (reference sequence). V lost 1 base to trimming and J lost 2 bases, with 11 bases between them. The CDR3 is made up of 15 amino acids. The CDR3 sequence is CASSQGRGRQETQYF. The CDR3 DNA sequence: TGTGCCAGCAGCCAAGGACGCGGAAGACAAGAGACCCAGTACTTC.

This chain joins TRBV4-3 and TRBJ1-6, with a weak D call TRBD1 (5 bases). V was pared by 4 bases and J by 5 bases, with 15 bases between. This CDR3 has 16 amino acids. CDR1 is LGHNA and CDR2 is YSLEER in the germline V gene. The CDR3 DNA reads as TGCGCCAGCAGCCCGACATCGGGACGGGATAATTCACCCCTCCACTTT. It is translated as CASSPTSGRDNSPLHF.

The J gene is TRBJ2-3, the V gene TRBV13; 7 bases are shared with TRBD2. This CDR3 region has 15 residues. V shed 2 bases and J 3 bases; nucleotides not matched to a gene: 5. Germline values: CDR1 PRHDT, CDR2 FYEKMQ (reference sequence). CDR3 coding DNA: TGTGCCAGCAGCTTATGGATCGGGAGGACAGATACGCAGTATTTT. This encodes CASSLWIGRTDTQYF. Combining the CDR3 with reference TRBV13 and TRBJ2-3 gives the whole variable domain AAGVIQSPRHLIKEKRETATLKCYPIPRHDTVYWYQQGPGQDPQFLISFYEKMQSDKGSIPDRFSAQQFSDYHSELNMSSLELGDSALYFCASSLWIGRTDTQYFGPGTRLTVL.

This rearrangement joins TRBV19 to TRBJ2-3, with D possibly being TRBD1 or TRBD2 (6 bases each). There are 14 residues in the CDR3. From germline, CDR1 is LNHDA and CDR2 SQIVND (reference sequence). V was pared by 3 bases and J by 6 bases, with 13 bases between. CDR3 in amino acids: CASSIGGRPDTQYF. CDR3 sequence (DNA): TGTGCCAGTAGTATCGGGGGCCGTCCGGATACGCAGTATTTT.

This clone was seen a handful of times. The V call is TRBV6-6, the J call TRBJ1-1, with 8 nucleotides matching TRBD1. The V gene's germline CDR1 is MNHNY and CDR2 SVGAGI (reference sequence). V gave up 5 bases and J gave up 0 bases; unmatched junction bases: 11. The CDR3 is 17 amino acids. The CDR3 loop is CASSQPGQGALNTEAFF. In nucleotides, the CDR3 is TGTGCCAGCAGTCAACCTGGGCAGGGGGCCCTGAACACTGAAGCTTTCTTT.

The chain links TRBV24-1 to TRBJ2-3, with 10 bases lining up with TRBD1. Germline V gene sequence: CDR1 KGHDR, CDR2 SFDVKD. Trimming cost V 3 bases and J 2 bases; bases outside gene matches: 7. The CDR3 length is 17 residues. The CDR3 is CATSDLVGTGATDTQYF. The DNA of the CDR3 is TGTGCCACCAGTGATCTGGTTGGGACAGGGGCCACAGATACGCAGTATTTT.

J is TRBJ2-2 and V is TRBV6-1; TRBD2 might be the D (6 bases). Trimming removed 4 bases from V and 0 bases from J, with 12 bases in between. The germline V gene encodes CDR1 MNHNS and CDR2 SASEGT. The CDR3 is 16 residues long. CDR3 loop: CASSVKGTPNTGELFF. In DNA, the CDR3 is TGTGCCAGCAGTGTGAAAGGGACTCCGAACACCGGGGAGCTGTTTTTT.

The V gene is TRBV4-1, the J gene TRBJ2-1, with D possibly called TRBD1 or TRBD2 (5 bases each). Germline CDR1 and CDR2: MGHRA and YSYEKL. The CDR3 length is 15 residues. Trimming pared 1 base from V and 5 bases from J, leaving 12 bases between. As DNA, the CDR3 is TGCGCCAGCAGCCAAGGGGGGAAGAAGAACAATGAGCAGTTCTTC. Its protein is CASSQGGKKNNEQFF.

This chain uses TRBV19 with TRBJ2-1; the D gene could be TRBD1 or TRBD2 (5 bases each). Trimming cost V 7 bases and J 3 bases, with 16 bases left between them. The CDR3 has 15 residues. The germline CDR1 and CDR2 sequences are LNHDA and SQIVND (reference sequence). As DNA, the CDR3 is TGTGCCAGTACCCCCGGGACCTCCTACTACAATGAGCAGTTCTTC. Protein product: CASTPGTSYYNEQFF.

The J gene is TRBJ1-1, the V gene TRBV6-5, with D possibly being TRBD1 (5 bases). The CDR3 length is 13 residues. The germline V and J ends were trimmed by 7 bases and 6 bases, with 15 bases remaining between them. The germline V gene has CDR1 MNHEY and CDR2 SVGAGI. CDR3 amino acids: CASKRGLNAEAFF. The CDR3 DNA reads TGTGCCAGCAAAAGGGGCCTCAACGCTGAAGCTTTCTTT.

The rearrangement joins TRBV7-2 to TRBJ2-5; possibly TRBD2 for D (6 bases). This CDR3 is 14 amino acids long. V was clipped by 5 bases and J by 1 base, with 11 bases between them. Germline V gives CDR1 SGHTA, CDR2 FQGNSA. The CDR3 loop is CASSRGASQETQYF. The DNA for the CDR3 is TGTGCCAGCAGCCGCGGGGCGTCCCAAGAGACCCAGTACTTC.

The CDR3 spells CASSLGHTGELFF. CDR3 bases: TGTGCCAGCAGCTTGGGGCACACCGGGGAGCTGTTTTTT. The chain links TRBV5-5 to TRBJ2-2; no clear D. The V end lost 0 bases, the J end lost 3 bases, and 3 bases lay between the germline ends. The CDR3 totals 13 residues. Germline V gene sequence: CDR1 SGHKS, CDR2 YYEKEE (reference sequence).

In this sample, this clone turned up once. The V call is TRBV2, the J call TRBJ2-5; 7 bases are shared with TRBD2. Germline CDR1 SNHLY, CDR2 FYNNEI. With V trimmed by 8 bases and J by 5 bases, 8 bases remained unmatched. The CDR3 sequence is 13 residues long. The CDR3 nucleotides read TGTGCCAGCGAGCGGGGCCCCGGGGAGACCCAGTACTTC. Its protein product is CASERGPGETQYF.

The chain is built from TRBV19 and TRBJ1-1, with a weak D call TRBD1 (6 bases). CDR1 and CDR2 from the germline V gene are LNHDA and SQIVND (reference sequence). The CDR3 totals 13 residues. Deletions cut 4 bases from V and 3 bases from J, with 9 bases between. Written as DNA, the CDR3 is TGTGCCAGTAGTACCCACAGGGACACTGAAGCTTTCTTT. Translation: CASSTHRDTEAFF.

The J gene is TRBJ2-2, the V gene TRBV19; 11 nucleotides match TRBD1. This CDR3 contains 17 residues. Unmatched junction bases numbered 10, after V lost 4 bases and J lost 6 bases. Germline V gives CDR1 LNHDA, CDR2 SQIVND (reference sequence). CDR3: CASSNVGLGQGAGELFF. The CDR3 nucleotides read TGTGCCAGTAGTAACGTTGGGTTGGGACAGGGGGCCGGGGAGCTGTTTTTT.

This clone was picked up a small number of times. The rearrangement uses TRBV12-3 or TRBV12-4 and TRBJ2-7, with 9 bases lining up with TRBD1. CDR3 length: 13 amino acids. J gave up 7 bases and V 5 bases, and 6 bases lay outside the gene matches. The CDR3 coding sequence is TGTGCCAGCAGTCGGGACAGGGTGAGGGAGCAGTACGTC. Protein product: CASSRDRVREQYV.

The chain combines TRBV18 with TRBJ2-5; weak D call: TRBD2 (5 bases). Germline V gives CDR1 KGHSH, CDR2 LQKENI. The CDR3 is made up of 15 amino acids. Deletions cut 3 bases from V and 5 bases from J, with 16 bases between. CDR3 in amino acids: CASSPNGRPEETQYF. The CDR3 coding sequence is TGTGCCAGCTCACCCAATGGGAGACCTGAGGAGACCCAGTACTTC.

The gene calls are TRBV4-1 and TRBJ1-4; unclear D gene. CDR3 size: 19 residues. V lost 2 bases to trimming and J lost 0 bases, with 19 bases between them. Germline values: CDR1 MGHRA, CDR2 YSYEKL. CDR3 sequence (DNA): TGCGCCAGCAGCCAACTGTTCCCAGTTTCAGTAGCAACTAATGAAAAACTGTTTTTT. Its translation: CASSQLFPVSVATNEKLFF.